The 15 T cell receptor beta chains in this list originate from one sample, sequenced in a study of beta chain features in type 1 diabetes. cDNA synthesis used the whole RNA isolate, giving expressed TCRB sequences. Assay used: immunoSEQ multiplex PCR; TCRdb lists only in-frame clones, some missing. The data contain under 450,000 clones, roughly 13% of them singletons. The sequenced material came from naive CD4+ T cells from blood. The receptors here all came from a man younger than 45 in good health.

V and J are TRBV4-3 and TRBJ1-1; D possibly corresponds to TRBD1 (5 bases). Deletions cut 4 bases from V and 4 bases from J, with 16 bases between. CDR1 and CDR2 from the germline V gene are LGHNA and YSLEER. The CDR3 runs 15 residues. This chain's CDR3 is CASSRELGPATEAFF. CDR3 nucleotides: TGCGCCAGCAGCCGTGAACTGGGGCCGGCCACTGAAGCTTTCTTT.

The CDR3 DNA reads TGTGCCAGCAGTGGCTTAACCTACGACACCGGGGAGCTGTTTTTT. Amino acids: CASSGLTYDTGELFF. The chain employs TRBV25-1 and TRBJ2-2; D uncertain. CDR3 length: 15 residues. Looked up from germline, CDR1 is MGHDK and CDR2 is SYGVNS. V was cut by 4 bases and J by 3 bases, with 12 bases left in between.

This clone showed up just a few times. The chain joins TRBV10-3 to TRBJ2-1; D unresolved. The CDR3 has 15 amino acids. V shed 6 bases and J shed 2 bases, with 14 bases lying between them. CDR1 and CDR2 (germline): ENHRY, SYGVKD. This chain's CDR3 is CAISISKLTYNEQFF. In DNA, the CDR3 is TGTGCCATCAGCATATCTAAACTCACCTACAATGAGCAGTTCTTC.

The chain combines TRBV5-4 with TRBJ2-7; TRBD2 matches 8 bases. The CDR3 spans 15 residues. The ends lost 1 base at V and 2 bases at J; junction bases unmatched: 5. Germline values: CDR1 SGHNT, CDR2 YYREEE (reference sequence). CDR3 sequence: CASSLSGTSPYEQYF. CDR3 DNA: TGTGCCAGCAGCTTGAGTGGGACTAGTCCCTACGAGCAGTACTTC.

This chain connects TRBV9 to TRBJ2-1; TRBD1 is a possible D gene (6 bases). This CDR3 is 15 amino acids long. Trimming took off 0 bases at V and 5 bases at J, with 12 bases between the two ends. The germline V gene has CDR1 SGDLS and CDR2 YYNGEE. CDR3 residues: CASSVEMTGHNEQFF. The CDR3 DNA reads as TGTGCCAGCAGCGTAGAGATGACAGGTCACAATGAGCAGTTCTTC.

This clone was seen a few times. The genes are TRBV20-1 and TRBJ1-1, with no clear D. CDR3 size: 11 residues. V was shortened by 5 bases and J by 0 bases, with 4 bases between the two germline ends. Germline assignment: CDR1 DFQATT and CDR2 SNEGSKA (reference sequence). In DNA, the CDR3 is TGCAGTGCTGAGATGAACACTGAAGCTTTCTTT. Amino acids: CSAEMNTEAFF.

V and J are TRBV23-1 and TRBJ2-7, with TRBD1 identical over 8 bases. TRBV23-1 has ORF status, its function being uncertain. The CDR3 runs to 14 residues. V lost 6 bases and J lost 3; bases outside the gene matches: 7. CDR3 sequence reads: CASSLDRAYYEQYV. In DNA, the CDR3 is TGCGCCAGCAGCCTGGACAGGGCCTACTACGAGCAGTACGTC.

The chain uses TRBV6-5 and TRBJ2-3, with TRBD2 matching over 9 bases. V shed 0 bases, J shed 6 bases, and the junction held 7 bases outside the gene matches. This CDR3 contains 16 residues. Per the germline V gene, CDR1 is MNHEY and CDR2 is SVGAGI. This CDR3 reads CASSYSGGRASDTQYF. The CDR3 DNA follows: TGTGCCAGCAGTTACTCCGGCGGGAGGGCCTCGGATACGCAGTATTTT.

V gene TRBV5-4 combines with J gene TRBJ1-6; D ambiguous. CDR3 length equals 14 residues. V was pared by 4 bases and J by 7 bases, with 12 bases between. Germline V gene lookup returns CDR1 SGHNT and CDR2 YYREEE (reference sequence). The CDR3 DNA reads TGTGCCAGCAGCCCACGGACGGCGAATTCACCCCTCCACTTT. Amino acid sequence: CASSPRTANSPLHF.

This clone was seen a few times. The CDR3 bases are TGTGCCAGCAGCTTACTTGGCACAGATACGCAGTATTTT. Amino acids: CASSLLGTDTQYF. The chain joins TRBV27 to TRBJ2-3; D call uncertain. Germline V gives CDR1 MNHEY, CDR2 SMNVEV (reference sequence). The CDR3 length is 13 residues. V gave up 6 bases and J gave up 1 base, with 8 bases separating them.

The genes are TRBV19 and TRBJ2-2; D not certain. With 4 bases removed from V and 4 bases from J, the gap between germline ends came to 13 bases. The CDR3 has 15 amino acids. Looked up from germline, CDR1 is LNHDA and CDR2 is SQIVND (reference sequence). The CDR3 DNA follows: TGTGCCAGTAGTACCAAAAGACATCTCACCGGGGAGCTGTTTTTT. Protein product: CASSTKRHLTGELFF.

This clone has only a few counts. The chain is built from TRBV30 and TRBJ2-2; 9 nucleotides align to TRBD1. Germline lookup yields CDR1 GTSNPN and CDR2 SVGIG (reference sequence). The CDR3 spans 14 residues. CDR3 nucleotide sequence: TGTGCTCAGCAACAGGGGGCTTTGACCGGGGAGCTGTTTTTT. Protein: CAQQQGALTGELFF.

This chain uses TRBV5-6 with TRBJ2-4; no reliable D call. Trimming stripped 4 bases from V and 8 bases from J, with 13 bases between. Germline loops: CDR1 SGHDT, CDR2 YYEEEE. The CDR3 is 13 amino acids. The CDR3 DNA sequence: TGTGCCAGCAGCCACCTCAGGTCAGACATTCAGTACTTC. It encodes CASSHLRSDIQYF.

In this sample, this clone turned up a few times. The J gene is TRBJ1-2, the V gene TRBV14, with D uncertain. Germline V lookup: CDR1 SGHDN, CDR2 FVKESK. The CDR3 contains 15 residues. V gave up 3 bases and J gave up 5 bases, with 16 bases separating them. CDR3 nucleotide sequence: TGTGCCAGCAGCCATTGGCCGGGTCCGTGGTATGGCTACACCTTC. Encoded protein: CASSHWPGPWYGYTF.

This clone was seen a handful of times. This sequence joins TRBV18 and TRBJ2-3; 10 bases align to TRBD2. J lost 6 bases, V lost 3 bases, and 9 bases had no gene match. CDR1 and CDR2 from the germline V gene are KGHSH and LQKENI. CDR3 size: 16 residues. The CDR3 here is CASSPKSRLAGDTQYF. The CDR3, as DNA: TGTGCCAGCTCACCTAAGTCGAGACTAGCGGGCGATACGCAGTATTTT.